Listed here are 11 T cell receptor beta chains from one sample, sequenced in a study of blood T cells in healthy people across ages. Alongside a J-beta primer mix, a sample-barcoded 5' primer served in a second PCR lasting about 7 to 11 cycles. MiXCR, applied by TCRdb to the 5' RACE reads, yields one record per CDR3 protein. The sample holds 1.5 million to 2 million distinct CDR3 sequences, approximately 30% seen once. Specimen: blood. Source of these receptors: a woman aged 25-40 years in good health.

This clonotype was counted a few times. The V and J genes are TRBV12-3 or TRBV12-4 and TRBJ2-7; D is unclear. V shed 5 bases and J shed 6 bases, with 11 bases lying between them. This CDR3 is built from 12 residues. CDR3 sequence: CASSLSRSEQYF. The CDR3 nucleotides are TGTGCCAGCAGTCTAAGTCGGTCCGAGCAGTACTTC.

This clonotype has more than one count but fewer than ten. The chain uses TRBV5-5 and TRBJ2-2; 10 bases align to TRBD1. Germline loops: CDR1 SGHKS, CDR2 YYEKEE (reference sequence). The CDR3 runs to 16 residues. V was clipped by 3 bases and J by 0 bases; unmatched bases: 2. This CDR3 is CASSWGTGANTGELFF. The CDR3 coding sequence is TGTGCCAGCAGCTGGGGGACAGGGGCGAACACCGGGGAGCTGTTTTTT.

This clonotype occurred a few times. This sequence joins TRBV10-2 and TRBJ1-1; a weak D match, TRBD1 (5 bases). This CDR3 has 15 amino acids. Between the trimmed V and J ends, which lost 8 bases and 4 bases, there was a span of 20 bases. From germline, CDR1 is WSHSY and CDR2 SAAADI. The CDR3 here is CASAPGWGGGTEAFF. The CDR3 nucleotides are TGCGCCAGCGCTCCCGGATGGGGGGGAGGCACTGAAGCTTTCTTT.

This clonotype was recorded many times. The J gene is TRBJ2-5, the V gene TRBV7-2, with 12 bases aligning to TRBD2. Germline CDR1 and CDR2: SGHTA and FQGNSA. V shed 1 base and J 3 bases; nucleotides not matched to a gene: 3. CDR3 length: 16 amino acids. For the CDR3, the DNA is TGTGCCAGCAGCTTAGTTCTAGCGGGAGGGAAAGAGACCCAGTACTTC. It specifies CASSLVLAGGKETQYF.

This clonotype was seen ten or more times. As DNA, the CDR3 is TGTGCCAGCGGAACCTTCGGTTCCTACGAGCAGTACTTC. It specifies CASGTFGSYEQYF. The chain links TRBV7-9 to TRBJ2-7, with D unclear. The CDR3 sequence is 13 residues long. CDR1 and CDR2 (germline): SEHNR, FQNEAQ (reference sequence). V was trimmed by 8 bases and J by 1 base, leaving 12 bases between them.

The rearrangement uses TRBV30 and TRBJ2-1, with unresolved D. CDR3 length equals 12 residues. Germline-derived CDR1 and CDR2 are GTSNPN and SVGIG (reference sequence). Trimming left V 3 bases short and J 4 bases short, with 7 bases between. The CDR3 region has the DNA TGTGCCTGGAGGGAAAGTTACAATGAGCAGTTCTTC. This translates into CAWRESYNEQFF.

The gene calls are TRBV2 and TRBJ1-2, with TRBD1 as a possible D gene (6 bases). Germline CDR1 and CDR2: SNHLY and FYNNEI. The germline V and J ends were trimmed by 11 bases and 7 bases, with 20 bases remaining between them. The CDR3 consists of 13 residues. This chain's CDR3 is CAGSVQGLGGYTF. CDR3 nucleotide sequence: TGTGCCGGATCCGTTCAGGGGTTGGGTGGCTACACCTTC.

The chain is built from TRBV20-1 and TRBJ2-3; 7 bases are a match to TRBD1. V dropped 3 bases and J dropped 1; count of bases not matched to a gene: 4. This CDR3 contains 14 residues. Per the germline V gene, CDR1 is DFQATT and CDR2 is SNEGSKA (reference sequence). DNA of the CDR3: TGCAGTGCTAGGAACAGGGGAGGCACAGATACGCAGTATTTT. As protein: CSARNRGGTDTQYF.

The chain is built from TRBV6-5 and TRBJ2-1, with D hard to call. CDR1 is MNHEY and CDR2 is SVGAGI in the germline V gene. CDR3 length equals 16 residues. V lost 4 bases to trimming and J lost 0 bases, with 13 bases between them. Here the CDR3 reads CASSWEGASSYNEQFF. CDR3 bases: TGTGCCAGCAGTTGGGAAGGAGCGAGCTCCTACAATGAGCAGTTCTTC.

This clonotype was recorded many times. The V and J genes are TRBV10-3 and TRBJ2-3; 7 bases fit TRBD2. V trimming: 8 bases; J trimming: 2 bases; junction bases outside the gene matches: 4. The CDR3 contains 13 residues. Per germline, CDR1 ENHRY and CDR2 SYGVKD. CDR3: CAISAGDTDTQYF. The CDR3, as DNA: TGTGCCATCTCGGCGGGGGACACAGATACGCAGTATTTT.

A note on this clonotype: A single base separates this from a much larger clone, so it may be a read error. Here the CDR3 reads CASSGSEGTQYF. Written as DNA, the CDR3 is TGTGCCAGCAGCGGGTCGGAAGGTACGCAGTATTTT. The chain combines TRBV9 with TRBJ2-3, with D unresolved. The V gene lost 3 bases and the J gene lost 8 bases, with 10 bases spanning the gap. The CDR3 sequence is 12 residues long. In germline, CDR1 is SGDLS, CDR2 YYNGEE.